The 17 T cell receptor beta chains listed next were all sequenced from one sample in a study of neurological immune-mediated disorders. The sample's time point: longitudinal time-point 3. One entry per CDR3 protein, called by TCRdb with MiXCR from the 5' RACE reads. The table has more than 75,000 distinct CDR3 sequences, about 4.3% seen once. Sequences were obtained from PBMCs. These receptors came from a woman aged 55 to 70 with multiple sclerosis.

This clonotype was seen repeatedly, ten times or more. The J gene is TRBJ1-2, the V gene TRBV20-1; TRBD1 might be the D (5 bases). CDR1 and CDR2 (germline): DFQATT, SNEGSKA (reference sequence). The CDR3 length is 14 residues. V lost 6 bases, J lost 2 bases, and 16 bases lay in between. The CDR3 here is CSAEIPTVNYGYTF. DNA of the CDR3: TGCAGTGCCGAGATCCCGACAGTGAACTATGGCTACACCTTC.

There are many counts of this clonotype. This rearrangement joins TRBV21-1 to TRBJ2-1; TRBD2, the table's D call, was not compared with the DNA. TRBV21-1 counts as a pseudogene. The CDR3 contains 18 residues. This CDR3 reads CASSKAWEDRDWHNEQFF. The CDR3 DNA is TGTGCCAGCAGCAAAGCATGGGAGGACCGGGACTGGCACAATGAGCAGTTCTTC.

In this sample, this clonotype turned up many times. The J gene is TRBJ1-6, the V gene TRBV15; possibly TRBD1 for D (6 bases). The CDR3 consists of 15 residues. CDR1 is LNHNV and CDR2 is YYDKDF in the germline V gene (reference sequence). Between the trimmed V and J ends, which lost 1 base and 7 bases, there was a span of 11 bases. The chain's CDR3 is CATSRVGAGNSPLHF. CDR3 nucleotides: TGTGCCACCAGCAGAGTGGGGGCAGGGAATTCACCCCTCCACTTT.

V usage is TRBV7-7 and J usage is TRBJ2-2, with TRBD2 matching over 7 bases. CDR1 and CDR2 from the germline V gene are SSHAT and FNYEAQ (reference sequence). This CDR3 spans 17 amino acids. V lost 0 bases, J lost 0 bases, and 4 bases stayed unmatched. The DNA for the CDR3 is TGTGCCAGCAGCTTAGCAGCGGGGCCTCCGAACACCGGGGAGCTGTTTTTT. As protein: CASSLAAGPPNTGELFF. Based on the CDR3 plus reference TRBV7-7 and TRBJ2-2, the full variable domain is GAGVSQSPRYKVTKRGQDVTLRCDPISSHATLYWYQQALGQGPEFLTYFNYEAQPDKSGLPSDRFSAERPEGSISTLTIQRTEQRDSAMYRCASSLAAGPPNTGELFFGEGSRLTVL.

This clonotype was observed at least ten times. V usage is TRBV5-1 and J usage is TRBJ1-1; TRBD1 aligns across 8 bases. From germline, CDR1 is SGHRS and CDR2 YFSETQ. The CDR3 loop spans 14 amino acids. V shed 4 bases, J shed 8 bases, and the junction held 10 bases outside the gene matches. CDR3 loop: CASSPPTGQGEAFF. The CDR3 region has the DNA TGCGCCAGCAGCCCCCCAACCGGACAGGGCGAAGCTTTCTTT.

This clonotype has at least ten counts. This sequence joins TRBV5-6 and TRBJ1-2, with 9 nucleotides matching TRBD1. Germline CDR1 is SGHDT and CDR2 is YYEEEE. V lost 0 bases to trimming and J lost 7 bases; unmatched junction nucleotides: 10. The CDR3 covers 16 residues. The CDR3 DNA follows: TGTGCCAGCAGCTTGGTTGGGGGACAGGGAAATATTGGCTACACCTTC. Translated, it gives CASSLVGGQGNIGYTF.

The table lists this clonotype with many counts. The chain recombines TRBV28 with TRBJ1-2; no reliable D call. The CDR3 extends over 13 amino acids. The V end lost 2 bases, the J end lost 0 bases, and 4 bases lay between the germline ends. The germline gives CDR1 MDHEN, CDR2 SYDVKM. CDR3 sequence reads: CASSLRANYGYTF. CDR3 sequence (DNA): TGTGCCAGCAGTTTAAGGGCTAACTATGGCTACACCTTC.

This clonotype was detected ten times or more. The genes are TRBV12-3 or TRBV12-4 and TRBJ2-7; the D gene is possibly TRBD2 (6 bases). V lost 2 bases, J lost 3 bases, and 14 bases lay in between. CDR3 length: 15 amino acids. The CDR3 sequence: CASSLFGTDNYEQYF. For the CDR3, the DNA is TGTGCCAGCAGTTTATTCGGGACTGACAACTACGAGCAGTACTTC.

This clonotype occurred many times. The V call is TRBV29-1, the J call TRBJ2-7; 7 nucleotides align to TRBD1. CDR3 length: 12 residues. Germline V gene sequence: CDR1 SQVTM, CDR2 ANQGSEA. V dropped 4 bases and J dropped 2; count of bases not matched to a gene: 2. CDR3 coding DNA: TGCAGCGTTGGGGACAGAGCCTACGAGCAGTACTTC. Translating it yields CSVGDRAYEQYF.

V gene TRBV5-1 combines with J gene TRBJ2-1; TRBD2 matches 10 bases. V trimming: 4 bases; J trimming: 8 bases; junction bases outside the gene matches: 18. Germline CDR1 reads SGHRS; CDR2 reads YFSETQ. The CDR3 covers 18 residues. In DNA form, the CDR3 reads TGCGCCAGCAGCCCGGGTTGGGTTAGCGGGGGGCCGGGGGATGAGCAGTTCTTC. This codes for CASSPGWVSGGPGDEQFF.

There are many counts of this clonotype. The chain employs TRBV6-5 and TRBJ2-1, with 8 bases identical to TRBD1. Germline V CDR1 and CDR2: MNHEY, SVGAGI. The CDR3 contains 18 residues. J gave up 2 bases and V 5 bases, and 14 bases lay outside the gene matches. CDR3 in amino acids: CASSHIFLGTGAYNEQFF. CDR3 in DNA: TGTGCCAGCAGTCATATTTTCCTTGGGACAGGAGCCTACAATGAGCAGTTCTTC.

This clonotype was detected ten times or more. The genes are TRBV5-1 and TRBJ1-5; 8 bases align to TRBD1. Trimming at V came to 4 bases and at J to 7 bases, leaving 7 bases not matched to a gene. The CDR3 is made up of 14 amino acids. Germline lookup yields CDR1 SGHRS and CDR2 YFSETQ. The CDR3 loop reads CASSPGQGRQPQHF. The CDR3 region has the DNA TGCGCCAGCAGCCCCGGACAGGGCAGGCAGCCCCAGCATTTT.

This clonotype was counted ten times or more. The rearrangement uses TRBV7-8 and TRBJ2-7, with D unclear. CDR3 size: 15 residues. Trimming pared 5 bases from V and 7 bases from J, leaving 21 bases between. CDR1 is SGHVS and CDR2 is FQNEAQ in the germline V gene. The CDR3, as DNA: TGTGCCAGCAGCCTACGTACCCGAAGCCTGGGGGAGCAGTACTTC. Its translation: CASSLRTRSLGEQYF.

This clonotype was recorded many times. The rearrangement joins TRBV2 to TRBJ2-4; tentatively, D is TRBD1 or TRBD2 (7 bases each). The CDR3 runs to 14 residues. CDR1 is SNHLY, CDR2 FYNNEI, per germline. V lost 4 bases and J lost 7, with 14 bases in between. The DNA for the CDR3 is TGTGCCAGCAGTGCTCCAGGGGGGGGCAACATTCAGTACTTC. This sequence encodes CASSAPGGGNIQYF.

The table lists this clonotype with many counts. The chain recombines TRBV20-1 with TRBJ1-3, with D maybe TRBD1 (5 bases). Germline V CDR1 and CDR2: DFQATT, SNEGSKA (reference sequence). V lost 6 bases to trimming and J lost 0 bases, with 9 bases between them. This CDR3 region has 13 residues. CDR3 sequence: CSAAGNSGNTIYF. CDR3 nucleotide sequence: TGCAGTGCAGCAGGGAACTCTGGAAACACCATATATTTT.

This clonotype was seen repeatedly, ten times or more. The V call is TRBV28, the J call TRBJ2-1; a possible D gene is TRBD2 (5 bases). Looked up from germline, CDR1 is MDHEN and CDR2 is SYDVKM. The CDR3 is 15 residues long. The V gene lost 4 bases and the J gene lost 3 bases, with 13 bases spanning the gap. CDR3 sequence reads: CASSSEAGYYNEQFF. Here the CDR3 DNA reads TGTGCCAGCAGTTCGGAGGCAGGATACTACAATGAGCAGTTCTTC. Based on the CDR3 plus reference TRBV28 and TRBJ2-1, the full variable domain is DVKVTQSSRYLVKRTGEKVFLECVQDMDHENMFWYRQDPGLGLRLIYFSYDVKMKEKGDIPEGYSVSREKKERFSLILESASTNQTSMYLCASSSEAGYYNEQFFGPGTRLTVL.

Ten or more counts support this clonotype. The DNA for the CDR3 is TGCAGTGCTACCAACACAGATACGCAGTATTTT. It is translated as CSATNTDTQYF. This chain links TRBV20-1 with TRBJ2-3; D uncertain. Trimming cost V 4 bases and J 2 bases, with 4 bases left between them. There are 11 residues in the CDR3. CDR1 and CDR2 (germline): DFQATT, SNEGSKA (reference sequence).